The 10 T cell receptor beta chains below all came from one sample that was sequenced in a study of human T cells and chemical hapten exposure. The time point was: patch test 1, 2 weeks after DPC sensitization. Sample treatment: therapeutic diphenylcyclopropenone sensitization with weekly scalp DPC. TCRdb called the RACE reads again in MiXCR, with one record for every CDR3 protein. The sample has 95,000 to 150,000 distinct CDR3 sequences, about 13% seen once. The sequenced sample was whole blood, obtained in connection with sensitization to the hapten diphenylcyclopropenone (DPC). Receptors were obtained from a man aged 18 to 30 with alopecia areata. Some clones in this sample may be carry-over from other donors' samples.

This clonotype was picked up many times. The V and J genes are TRBV7-2 and TRBJ2-7; D remains ambiguous. The CDR3 has 12 amino acids. Trimming took off 5 bases at V and 0 bases at J, with 5 bases between the two ends. Per germline, CDR1 SGHTA and CDR2 FQGNSA. CDR3 DNA sequence: TGTGCCAGCAGCCCAAGCTCCTACGAGCAGTACTTC. Protein: CASSPSSYEQYF.

J is TRBJ2-7 and V is TRBV28; TRBD1 is a possible D gene (5 bases). Germline CDR1 and CDR2: MDHEN and SYDVKM. V was pared by 2 bases and J by 2 bases, with 13 bases between. CDR3 length equals 15 residues. The CDR3 DNA is TGTGCCAGCAGTTTAGCTTTCTGGGGCCCCTACGAGCAGTACTTC. It codes for CASSLAFWGPYEQYF.

This chain links TRBV7-3 with TRBJ2-2, with TRBD2 identical over 9 bases. The junction had 2 bases not matched to a gene; V was cut back by 0 bases and J by 3 bases. Germline CDR1 and CDR2: SGHTA and FQGTGA. This CDR3 comprises 16 residues. DNA for the CDR3: TGTGCCAGCAGCTTAACGACTAGCGGATACACCGGGGAGCTGTTTTTT. The encoded protein is CASSLTTSGYTGELFF.

In its sample, this clonotype was seen a few times. This chain links TRBV27 with TRBJ2-3; D is perhaps TRBD2 (6 bases). CDR3 length: 15 residues. The germline V gene has CDR1 MNHEY and CDR2 SMNVEV (reference sequence). Trimming took off 5 bases at V and 1 base at J, with 13 bases between the two ends. CDR3 DNA sequence: TGTGCCAGCAGTCCCCCGGGGGACGGCACAGATACGCAGTATTTT. Its translation: CASSPPGDGTDTQYF.

DNA for the CDR3: TGTGCCAGCAGCTTGAGTCTCGGCAGTTTAACCTACGAGCAGTACTTC. Translation: CASSLSLGSLTYEQYF. The chain combines TRBV5-5 with TRBJ2-7; D uncertain. From germline, CDR1 is SGHKS and CDR2 YYEKEE (reference sequence). The CDR3 has 16 residues. The V gene lost 1 base and the J gene lost 2 bases, with 16 bases spanning the gap.

This clonotype was counted ten times or more. The genes are TRBV10-3 and TRBJ1-5; unclear D gene. In germline, CDR1 is ENHRY, CDR2 SYGVKD. This CDR3 contains 14 residues. Trimming stripped 4 bases from V and 0 bases from J, with 7 bases between. The CDR3 nucleotides read TGTGCCATCAGTGGTGTATATAGCAATCAGCCCCAGCATTTT. Its translation is CAISGVYSNQPQHF.

This clonotype was seen many times. DNA for the CDR3: TGTGCCAGCACCCCTCTTTCTGGGGCCAACGTCCTGACTTTC. It encodes CASTPLSGANVLTF. The chain combines TRBV2 with TRBJ2-6, with D uncertain. Trimming removed 7 bases from V and 1 base from J, with 8 bases in between. The CDR3 is made up of 14 amino acids. Germline V lookup: CDR1 SNHLY, CDR2 FYNNEI.

This clonotype turned up a few times. This sequence joins TRBV6-6 and TRBJ2-7; D may be TRBD1 or TRBD2 (5 bases each). CDR3 length: 15 residues. In germline, CDR1 is MNHNY, CDR2 SVGAGI (reference sequence). V lost 6 bases to trimming and J lost 3 bases, with 18 bases between them. The CDR3 loop is CASSPGTAGDYEQYV. In DNA form, the CDR3 reads TGTGCCAGCAGCCCAGGGACGGCCGGGGACTACGAGCAGTACGTC.

The table lists this clonotype with a few counts. The gene calls are TRBV6-5 and TRBJ1-5; maybe TRBD1 (5 bases). The CDR3 is 15 amino acids. Trimming took 2 bases from V and 1 from J, leaving 9 bases between them. Germline V gene sequence: CDR1 MNHEY, CDR2 SVGAGI. The CDR3 bases are TGTGCCAGCAGTTACACCGGGACCAGCAATCAGCCCCAGCATTTT. It translates to CASSYTGTSNQPQHF.

This clonotype was found a few times. The chain combines TRBV4-3 with TRBJ2-2; a possible D gene is TRBD1 (6 bases). V was trimmed by 0 bases and J by 6 bases, leaving 17 bases between them. In germline, CDR1 is LGHNA, CDR2 YSLEER. The CDR3 is 17 residues long. CDR3 residues: CASSQDLELGHPGELFF. CDR3 sequence (DNA): TGCGCCAGCAGCCAAGATCTCGAGCTGGGACACCCCGGGGAGCTGTTTTTT.